The clone carrying this T cell receptor beta chain was seen just once. Its antigen remains unknown. In germline, CDR1 is LNHNV, CDR2 YYDKDF (reference sequence). The V gene lost 8 bases and the J gene lost 0 bases, with 8 bases spanning the gap. This CDR3 is built from 13 residues. Using immunoSEQ multiplex PCR, the repertoire was profiled, and TCRdb retains in-frame clones only, with some absent. This repertoire shows 45,000 to 55,000 clones, roughly 89% found once; its top ten account for about 18%. This sample stems from a study of T cells in localized non-small cell lung cancer. Regarding the study as a whole: Sequencing, confined to only one tumor region, leaves heterogeneity possible.

The rearrangement links TRBV15 to TRBJ1-5; D call uncertain. The receptor was derived from a male donor aged 60 or over with stage III squamous cell lung carcinoma. The sequencing here drew on peripheral blood, taken before any cancer treatment. The CDR3 spells CATSEYSNQPQHF. DNA of the CDR3: TGTGCCACCTCTGAGTATAGCAATCAGCCCCAGCATTTT.